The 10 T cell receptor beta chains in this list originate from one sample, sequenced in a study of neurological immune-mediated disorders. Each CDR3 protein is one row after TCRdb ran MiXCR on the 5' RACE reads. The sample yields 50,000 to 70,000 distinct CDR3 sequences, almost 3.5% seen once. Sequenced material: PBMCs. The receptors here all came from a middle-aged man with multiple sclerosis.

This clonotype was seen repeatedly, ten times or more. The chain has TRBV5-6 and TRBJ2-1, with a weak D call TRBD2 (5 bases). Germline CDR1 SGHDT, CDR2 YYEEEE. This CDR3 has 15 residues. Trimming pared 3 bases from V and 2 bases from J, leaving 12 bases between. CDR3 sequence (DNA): TGTGCCAGCAGCTCCGGACTCGCCGCCTACAATGAGCAGTTCTTC. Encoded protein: CASSSGLAAYNEQFF.

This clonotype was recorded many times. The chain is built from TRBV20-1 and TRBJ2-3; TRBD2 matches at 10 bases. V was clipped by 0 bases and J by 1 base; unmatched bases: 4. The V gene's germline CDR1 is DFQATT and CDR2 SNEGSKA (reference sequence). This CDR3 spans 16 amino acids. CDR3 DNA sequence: TGCAGTGCTAGAGAAGGGCTAGCGGGAGGCACAGATACGCAGTATTTT. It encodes CSAREGLAGGTDTQYF.

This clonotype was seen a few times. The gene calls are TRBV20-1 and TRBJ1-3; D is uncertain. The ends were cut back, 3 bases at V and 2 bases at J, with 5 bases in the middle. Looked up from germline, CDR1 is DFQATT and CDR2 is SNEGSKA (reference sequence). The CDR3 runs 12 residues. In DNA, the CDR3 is TGCAGTGCTAGTGAAGCTGGAAACACCATATATTTT. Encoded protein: CSASEAGNTIYF.

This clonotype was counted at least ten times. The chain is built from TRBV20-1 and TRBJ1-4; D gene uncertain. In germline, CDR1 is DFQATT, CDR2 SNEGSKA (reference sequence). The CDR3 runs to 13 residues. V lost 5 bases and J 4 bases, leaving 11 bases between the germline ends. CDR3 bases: TGCAGTGCTCCGACACAGTATAATGAAAAACTGTTTTTT. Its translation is CSAPTQYNEKLFF.

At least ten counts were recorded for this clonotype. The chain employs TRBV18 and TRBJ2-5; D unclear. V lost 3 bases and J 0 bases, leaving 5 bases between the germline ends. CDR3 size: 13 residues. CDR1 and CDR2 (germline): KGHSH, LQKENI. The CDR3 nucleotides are TGTGCCAGCTCACCGGCATACCAAGAGACCCAGTACTTC. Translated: CASSPAYQETQYF.

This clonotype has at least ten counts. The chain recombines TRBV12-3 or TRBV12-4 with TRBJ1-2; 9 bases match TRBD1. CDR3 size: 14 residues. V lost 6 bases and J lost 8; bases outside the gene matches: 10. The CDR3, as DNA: TGTGCCAGCAGCTTATCGACAGGGGGTAAAGGCTACACCTTC. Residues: CASSLSTGGKGYTF.

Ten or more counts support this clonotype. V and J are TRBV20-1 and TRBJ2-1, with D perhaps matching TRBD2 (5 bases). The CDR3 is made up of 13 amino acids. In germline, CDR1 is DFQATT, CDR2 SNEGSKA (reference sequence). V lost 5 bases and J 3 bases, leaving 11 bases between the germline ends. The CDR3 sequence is CSAALGGYNEQFF. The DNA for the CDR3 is TGCAGTGCTGCGCTAGGAGGCTACAATGAGCAGTTCTTC.

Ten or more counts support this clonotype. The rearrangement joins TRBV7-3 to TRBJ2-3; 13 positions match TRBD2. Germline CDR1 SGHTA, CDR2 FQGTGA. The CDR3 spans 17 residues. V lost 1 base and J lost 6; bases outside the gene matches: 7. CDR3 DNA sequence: TGTGCCAGCAGCTTAAGCGGACTAGCGGGAGTAACGGATACGCAGTATTTT. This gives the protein CASSLSGLAGVTDTQYF.

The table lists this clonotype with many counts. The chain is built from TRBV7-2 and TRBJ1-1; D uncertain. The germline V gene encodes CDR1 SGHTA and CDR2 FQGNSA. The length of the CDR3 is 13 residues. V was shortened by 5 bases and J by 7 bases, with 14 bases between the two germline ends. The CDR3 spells CASSPPEEDEAFF. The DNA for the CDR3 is TGTGCCAGCAGCCCACCGGAGGAGGATGAAGCTTTCTTT.

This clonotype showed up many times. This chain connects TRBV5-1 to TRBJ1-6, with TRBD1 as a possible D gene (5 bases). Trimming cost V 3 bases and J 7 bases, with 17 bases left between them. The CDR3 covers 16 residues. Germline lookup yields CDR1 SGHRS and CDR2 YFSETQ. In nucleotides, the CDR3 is TGCGCCAGCAGCTCCGGGACCCCCACCAACAATTCACCCCTCCACTTT. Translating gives CASSSGTPTNNSPLHF.